Listed below are T cell receptor beta chains from one sample, sequenced in a study of shared T cell receptors in the human thymus. Profiling relied on immunoSEQ multiplex PCR, and the TCRdb table lists in-frame clones only, not all of them. The sample includes 640,000 or so clones, about 87% of them seen just once. The data also belong to a second study, concerning human thymus T cells.

The specimen sequenced was thymocytes. The receptors originated from a boy under three years old with a congenital heart defect. The CDR3 runs from the conserved cysteine through the conserved F or W. Each record gives: J gene, clone size, V gene, D gene, CDR3 protein, CDR3 DNA. The D gene is left open where the match is weak. Clone size appears in some rows only: once, few, many, or a class for an expanded clone.

>TRBJ2-7|-|TRBV6-1|TRBD1
CASSEVVGTGADTPTSYEQYF
TGTGCCAGCAGTGAAGTCGTGGGGACAGGAGCTGATACCCCTACATCCTACGAGCAGTACTTC
>TRBJ2-1|-|TRBV4-1|-
CASSQASGYNEQFF
TGCGCCAGCAGCCAAGCTTCGGGGTACAATGAGCAGTTCTTC
>TRBJ2-7|-|TRBV28|TRBD2
CASTPVGLAGGPIYEQYF
TGTGCCAGCACCCCCGTGGGACTAGCGGGAGGGCCGATCTACGAGCAGTACTTC
>TRBJ2-7|once|TRBV2|TRBD2
CASIRVAPGLFYEQYF
TGTGCCAGCATCAGGGTCGCACCGGGACTATTCTACGAGCAGTACTTC
>TRBJ2-1|few|TRBV25-1|TRBD2
CASSESREGNEQFF
TGTGCCAGCAGTGAGTCGCGGGAGGGCAATGAGCAGTTCTTC
>TRBJ1-2|-|TRBV15|-
CATSRDSGNYGYTF
TGTGCCACCAGCAGAGATTCAGGGAACTATGGCTACACCTTC
>TRBJ1-2|-|TRBV5-8|TRBD1
CASSLTGAHYGYTF
TGTGCCAGCAGCTTGACAGGGGCCCACTATGGCTACACCTTC
>TRBJ1-3|-|TRBV7-8|-
CASSLVGGEAGNTIYF
TGTGCCAGCAGCTTAGTCGGTGGAGAAGCTGGAAACACCATATATTTT
>TRBJ2-7|-|TRBV28|TRBD2
CASSLSLAGKNEQYF
TGTGCCAGCAGTTTATCCCTAGCGGGTAAAAACGAGCAGTACTTC
>TRBJ1-1|-|TRBV4-1|TRBD1
CASSLRERQGAFF
TGCGCCAGCAGCCTAAGGGAGAGACAGGGAGCTTTCTTT
>TRBJ2-1|few|TRBV5-6|-
CASSLRRSGQKLSSNEQFF
TGTGCCAGCAGCTTGCGGCGGTCAGGACAGAAGCTAAGTAGCAATGAGCAGTTCTTC
>TRBJ2-7|-|TRBV28|TRBD2
CASSKSGRFPYEQYF
TGTGCCAGCAGTAAGAGCGGGAGGTTTCCCTACGAGCAGTACTTC
>TRBJ1-1|-|TRBV5-1|-
CASKPNGENTEAFF
TGCGCCAGCAAACCGAACGGGGAGAACACTGAAGCTTTCTTT
>TRBJ1-2|-|TRBV25-1|TRBD1
CASSEYTVGQGVGYTF
TGTGCCAGCAGTGAATATACGGTGGGGCAGGGGGTTGGCTACACCTTC
>TRBJ2-2|-|TRBV2|-
CASSVERTGELFF
TGTGCCAGCAGTGTGGAGAGAACCGGGGAGCTGTTTTTT
>TRBJ2-5|-|TRBV6-5|TRBD1
CASSYGTGLETQYF
TGTGCCAGCAGTTACGGGACAGGGCTAGAGACCCAGTACTTC
>TRBJ1-2|-|TRBV28|TRBD1
CASSLRAGGNGYTF
TGTGCCAGCAGTTTACGAGCAGGGGGCAATGGCTACACCTTC
>TRBJ2-2|few|TRBV5-1|TRBD2
CASSLESGTSGRKRAGELFF
TGCGCCAGCAGCTTGGAATCTGGGACTAGCGGGAGAAAAAGGGCCGGGGAGCTGTTTTTT
>TRBJ2-7|-|TRBV6-5|TRBD1
CASSYPNPQGSYEQYF
TGTGCCAGCAGTTACCCAAACCCACAGGGGTCCTACGAGCAGTACTTC
>TRBJ1-3|-|TRBV27|-
CASSPTEGPFSGNTIYF
TGTGCCAGCAGTCCTACAGAGGGCCCTTTCTCTGGAAACACCATATATTTT
>TRBJ1-1|-|TRBV7-2|-
CASSLELGARTMNTEAFF
TGTGCCAGCAGCTTAGAACTGGGGGCAAGGACGATGAACACTGAAGCTTTCTTT
>TRBJ1-1|-|TRBV4-1|-
CASSQTVRGNAFF
TGCGCCAGCAGCCAAACGGTAAGGGGGAACGCTTTCTTT
>TRBJ2-5|few|TRBV30|TRBD1
CAGQGVAQETQYF
TGTGCCGGACAGGGAGTGGCACAAGAGACCCAGTACTTC
>TRBJ1-2|-|TRBV19|-
CASSTPDTASYGYTF
TGTGCCAGTAGTACCCCCGATACAGCAAGCTATGGCTACACCTTC
>TRBJ1-2|-|TRBV9|TRBD1
CASSDAPTGEDYGYTF
TGTGCCAGCTCAGATGCGCCGACAGGGGAGGACTATGGCTACACCTTC
>TRBJ2-7|-|TRBV7-7|TRBD1
CASSRNSPGQGSYEQYF
TGTGCTAGCAGCCGTAATTCACCGGGACAGGGCTCCTACGAGCAGTACTTC
>TRBJ1-1|-|TRBV11-2|-
CASSFGGEGVNTEAFF
TGTGCCAGCAGCTTCGGTGGAGAGGGGGTGAACACTGAAGCTTTCTTT
>TRBJ2-3|-|TRBV5-4|-
CASSSFRDFADTQYF
TGTGCCAGCAGCTCATTCCGGGACTTCGCAGATACGCAGTATTTT
>TRBJ2-6|few|TRBV6-1|TRBD2
CASSGGASGANVLTF
TGTGCCAGCAGCGGGGGGGCCTCAGGGGCCAACGTCCTGACTTTC
>TRBJ1-5|-|TRBV15|-
CATMGPQGWDQPQHF
TGTGCCACCATGGGACCACAGGGTTGGGATCAGCCCCAGCATTTT
>TRBJ1-5|-|TRBV5-5|TRBD1
CASSPRTGLVVQPQHF
TGTGCCAGCAGCCCTAGGACAGGGTTGGTAGTTCAGCCCCAGCATTTT
>TRBJ1-6|-|TRBV7-8|TRBD1
CASSLGPPETGLNSPLHF
TGTGCCAGCAGCTTAGGCCCCCCGGAGACAGGGCTAAATTCACCCCTCCACTTT
>TRBJ2-7|-|TRBV7-9|TRBD1
CASSRLDRGSYEQYF
TGTGCCAGCAGTCGTCTCGACAGGGGTTCCTACGAGCAGTACTTC
>TRBJ1-2|few|TRBV15|TRBD1
CATSRVVLAGGEKGYTF
TGTGCCACCAGCAGAGTCGTACTTGCAGGGGGTGAAAAGGGCTACACCTTC
>TRBJ1-1|-|TRBV19|TRBD1
CASRGKGQGNTEAFF
TGTGCCAGTAGGGGTAAGGGACAGGGGAACACTGAAGCTTTCTTT
>TRBJ1-2|-|TRBV29-1|TRBD1
CSVEGQGAGFNYGYTF
TGCAGCGTTGAGGGACAGGGGGCCGGATTTAACTATGGCTACACCTTC
>TRBJ2-7|-|TRBV5-1|-
CASSLVVGTSRNEQYF
TGCGCCAGCAGCTTAGTGGTGGGGACAAGTAGGAACGAGCAGTACTTC
>TRBJ2-5|-|TRBV29-1|TRBD2
CSVVSSGSQSYF
TGCAGCGTTGTCTCTAGCGGGAGTCAGTCGTACTTC
>TRBJ2-7|once|TRBV28|-
CASKLGVSYEQYF
TGTGCCAGCAAATTAGGGGTGTCCTACGAGCAGTACTTC